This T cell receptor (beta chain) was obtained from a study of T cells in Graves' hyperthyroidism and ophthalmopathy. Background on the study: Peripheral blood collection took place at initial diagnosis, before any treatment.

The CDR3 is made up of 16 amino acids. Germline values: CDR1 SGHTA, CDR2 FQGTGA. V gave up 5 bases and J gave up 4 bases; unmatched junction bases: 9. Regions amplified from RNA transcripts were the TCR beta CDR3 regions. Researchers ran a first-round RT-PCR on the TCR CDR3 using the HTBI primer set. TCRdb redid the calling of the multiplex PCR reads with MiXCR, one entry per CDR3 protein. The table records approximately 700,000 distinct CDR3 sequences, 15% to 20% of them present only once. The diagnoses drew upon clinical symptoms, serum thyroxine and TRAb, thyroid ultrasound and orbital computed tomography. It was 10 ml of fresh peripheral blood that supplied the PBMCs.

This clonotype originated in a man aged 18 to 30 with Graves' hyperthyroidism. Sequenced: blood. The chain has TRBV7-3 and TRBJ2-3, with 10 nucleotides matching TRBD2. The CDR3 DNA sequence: TGTGCCAGCAGCGCCCAGTTAGCGGGGGGACCAGATACGCAGTATTTT. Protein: CASSAQLAGGPDTQYF.